These 30 T cell receptor beta chains came from one sample sequenced in a study of control samples from healthy donors and cancer patients. The protocol was immunoSEQ multiplex PCR, while the TCRdb copy is restricted to in-frame clones and leaves out a portion. The sample table includes approximately 190,000 clones. The sample comprised blood. Receptors were obtained from a woman aged 25 to 39 in good health.

V usage is TRBV7-9 and J usage is TRBJ2-5, with TRBD1 matching 8 bases. The V and J ends lost 3 bases and 4 bases, in that order; junction bases with no gene match: 16. This CDR3 contains 18 residues. CDR1 and CDR2 from the germline V gene are SEHNR and FQNEAQ (reference sequence). CDR3 sequence reads: CASSFKTGAFTSPETQYF. The CDR3 region has the DNA TGTGCCAGCAGCTTTAAGACAGGGGCATTCACCTCCCCAGAGACCCAGTACTTC.

This chain uses TRBV5-6 with TRBJ1-5, with a weak D call TRBD1 (5 bases). Germline CDR1 reads SGHDT; CDR2 reads YYEEEE. V lost 4 bases and J 6 bases, leaving 8 bases between the germline ends. This CDR3 contains 12 residues. CDR3 DNA sequence: TGTGCCAGCAGCCAGGGCCCTCAGCCCCAGCATTTT. It is translated as CASSQGPQPQHF.

The chain is built from TRBV19 and TRBJ1-5; D not resolved. This CDR3 region has 14 residues. Germline V gives CDR1 LNHDA, CDR2 SQIVND (reference sequence). Trimming shortened V by 3 bases and J by 0 bases, and 6 bases separated the two germline ends. The CDR3 loop reads CASSIGDSNQPQHF. The CDR3 region has the DNA TGTGCCAGTAGTATCGGAGATAGCAATCAGCCCCAGCATTTT.

CDR3 residues: CASSLKPVSNQPQHF. The CDR3 DNA reads TGTGCCAGCAGTTTAAAACCCGTTAGCAATCAGCCCCAGCATTTT. This chain joins TRBV27 and TRBJ1-5; no firm D call. This CDR3 is built from 15 residues. Per germline, CDR1 MNHEY and CDR2 SMNVEV (reference sequence). Trimming stripped 2 bases from V and 0 bases from J, with 8 bases between.

This rearrangement joins TRBV2 to TRBJ1-5, with TRBD1 matching 8 bases. Germline values: CDR1 SNHLY, CDR2 FYNNEI. The ends lost 4 bases at V and 1 base at J; junction bases unmatched: 3. There are 15 residues in the CDR3. Here the CDR3 reads CASSVDRASNQPQHF. CDR3 bases: TGTGCCAGCAGTGTGGACAGGGCAAGCAATCAGCCCCAGCATTTT.

V and J are TRBV27 and TRBJ1-2, with D possibly TRBD1 on 6 matching bases. V dropped 2 bases and J dropped 4 bases, with 14 bases sitting between them. Germline V gives CDR1 MNHEY, CDR2 SMNVEV (reference sequence). This CDR3 contains 15 residues. In nucleotides, the CDR3 is TGTGCCAGCAGTTTAAGTCCGGGACACTCCTATGGCTACACCTTC. Protein: CASSLSPGHSYGYTF.

The chain uses TRBV19 and TRBJ1-6; D gene uncertain. Per the germline V gene, CDR1 is LNHDA and CDR2 is SQIVND (reference sequence). Trimming took 1 base from V and 10 from J, leaving 11 bases between them. The CDR3 length is 14 residues. This CDR3 reads CASSIVGIRSPLHF. CDR3 in DNA: TGTGCCAGTAGTATAGTCGGGATTCGGTCACCCCTCCACTTT.

CDR3 nucleotide sequence: TGTGCCAGCAGTTGGGACAGAACTAATGAAAAACTGTTTTTT. This gives the protein CASSWDRTNEKLFF. The chain employs TRBV6-5 and TRBJ1-4; 7 bases fit TRBD1. The V and J ends lost 4 bases and 1 base, in that order; junction bases with no gene match: 0. CDR3 length equals 14 residues. From germline, CDR1 is MNHEY and CDR2 SVGAGI.

The chain couples TRBV6-5 to TRBJ2-1; 10 nucleotides match TRBD2. The CDR3 runs 15 residues. CDR1 and CDR2 (germline): MNHEY, SVGAGI. J was trimmed by 7 bases and V by 2 bases; bases with no gene match: 5. The CDR3 nucleotides read TGTGCCAGCAGTTACGACCTAGCGGGAGCTAATGAGCAGTTCTTC. This gives the protein CASSYDLAGANEQFF.

The J gene is TRBJ1-5, the V gene TRBV2, with D unresolved. Trimming cost V 4 bases and J 4 bases, with 14 bases left between them. CDR1 is SNHLY and CDR2 is FYNNEI in the germline V gene. CDR3 length: 15 amino acids. The CDR3 sequence is CASSGVANPNQPQHF. The CDR3 nucleotides are TGTGCCAGCAGTGGGGTCGCAAACCCAAATCAGCCCCAGCATTTT.

The chain joins TRBV28 to TRBJ2-2; 8 bases match TRBD1. Germline V gives CDR1 MDHEN, CDR2 SYDVKM. J was trimmed by 5 bases and V by 6 bases; bases with no gene match: 14. The CDR3 consists of 17 residues. CDR3 amino acids: CASSSYRQGKRTGELFF. DNA for the CDR3: TGTGCCAGCAGCTCCTACCGACAGGGGAAAAGAACCGGGGAGCTGTTTTTT.

The V gene is TRBV6-5, the J gene TRBJ2-7; 7 bases agree with TRBD1. Losses at the gene ends were 0 bases for V and 2 bases for J; bases not matched to a gene: 4. Germline V gene data show CDR1 as MNHEY and CDR2 as SVGAGI. There are 15 residues in the CDR3. The CDR3 sequence: CASSYSIQGAYEQYF. CDR3 in DNA: TGTGCCAGCAGTTACTCGATTCAGGGGGCCTACGAGCAGTACTTC.

This sequence joins TRBV7-9 and TRBJ2-1; D call uncertain. With 2 bases removed from V and 9 bases from J, the gap between germline ends came to 11 bases. The CDR3 is 13 amino acids. CDR1 is SEHNR, CDR2 FQNEAQ, per germline (reference sequence). CDR3 residues: CASSLNERGEQFF. For the CDR3, the DNA is TGTGCCAGCAGCTTAAACGAGCGTGGTGAGCAGTTCTTC.

The chain carries TRBV5-5 and TRBJ2-7; D might be TRBD1 (5 bases). The CDR3 has 13 residues. Germline assignment: CDR1 SGHKS and CDR2 YYEKEE (reference sequence). V shed 4 bases and J shed 4 bases, with 12 bases lying between them. CDR3 DNA: TGTGCCAGCAGCCCCCACGACAGATACGAGCAGTACTTC. Its protein product is CASSPHDRYEQYF.

The chain carries TRBV7-2 and TRBJ2-5, with TRBD2 matching over 10 bases. Germline V gene lookup returns CDR1 SGHTA and CDR2 FQGNSA. The junction had 7 bases not matched to a gene; V was cut back by 2 bases and J by 4 bases. The CDR3 covers 16 residues. The CDR3 sequence: CASSLISGGAGETQYF. The CDR3 DNA reads TGTGCCAGCAGCTTAATAAGCGGGGGGGCTGGAGAGACCCAGTACTTC. Filled out from reference TRBV7-2 and TRBJ2-5, the complete variable domain reads GAGVSQSPSNKVTEKGKDVELRCDPISGHTALYWYRQSLGQGLEFLIYFQGNSAPDKSGLPSDRFSAERTGGSVSTLTIQRTQQEDSAVYLCASSLISGGAGETQYFGPGTRLLVL.

The chain couples TRBV2 to TRBJ2-7; the match to TRBD1 covers 10 bases. The germline V gene has CDR1 SNHLY and CDR2 FYNNEI. V lost 4 bases, J lost 7 bases, and 7 bases stayed unmatched. This CDR3 has 14 residues. In nucleotides, the CDR3 is TGTGCCAGCAGTGCCCGACAGGGGGCGAATGAGCAGTACTTC. Translated: CASSARQGANEQYF. Drawing the rest from reference TRBV2 and TRBJ2-7, the complete variable domain is EPEVTQTPSHQVTQMGQEVILRCVPISNHLYFYWYRQILGQKVEFLVSFYNNEISEKSEIFDDQFSVERPDGSNFTLKIRSTKLEDSAMYFCASSARQGANEQYFGPGTRLTVT.

V usage is TRBV5-6 and J usage is TRBJ1-2, with TRBD1 matching over 9 bases. Germline V gene sequence: CDR1 SGHDT, CDR2 YYEEEE. The CDR3 spans 14 residues. Trimming cost V 4 bases and J 7 bases; bases outside gene matches: 8. The CDR3 region is CASSQDRGDGGYTF. The CDR3 DNA reads as TGTGCCAGCAGCCAGGACAGGGGAGATGGTGGCTACACCTTC.

The chain recombines TRBV10-1 with TRBJ2-2; 7 bases are shared with TRBD1. Trimming at V came to 5 bases and at J to 7 bases, leaving 4 bases not matched to a gene. CDR1 WNHNN and CDR2 SYGVQD come from the germline V gene (reference sequence). The CDR3 has 13 amino acids. CDR3 region: CASSPQGFGELFF. For the CDR3, the DNA is TGCGCCAGCAGTCCACAGGGGTTCGGGGAGCTGTTTTTT.

This rearrangement joins TRBV3-1 (or the pseudogene TRBV3-2) to TRBJ2-2; possible D gene TRBD2, 5 bases. V was clipped by 1 base and J by 7 bases, with 7 bases between them. Germline V CDR1 and CDR2: LGHDT, YNNKEL (reference sequence). The CDR3 loop spans 13 amino acids. The DNA of the CDR3 is TGTGCCAGCAGCCAAGTGAGGGTCGGGGAGCTGTTTTTT. Translation: CASSQVRVGELFF.

The chain couples TRBV14 to TRBJ2-3; tentative D call: TRBD1 (7 bases). The CDR3 runs to 17 residues. Germline V lookup: CDR1 SGHDN, CDR2 FVKESK. The V end was cut by 4 bases, the J end by 2 bases, with 19 bases between. The CDR3 nucleotides are TGTGCCAGCAGCCCATCGACAGGGACTTCCTCCACAGATACGCAGTATTTT. This gives the protein CASSPSTGTSSTDTQYF.

This rearrangement joins TRBV4-1 to TRBJ2-2; TRBD1 matches at 10 bases. The germline V gene has CDR1 MGHRA and CDR2 YSYEKL. The trim removed 4 bases at V and 4 bases at J, leaving 6 bases unmatched. The CDR3 has 16 amino acids. In nucleotides, the CDR3 is TGCGCCAGCAGCCCATGGACAGGGGGGGTCACCGGGGAGCTGTTTTTT. It is translated as CASSPWTGGVTGELFF.

The chain carries TRBV18 and TRBJ2-1; D remains ambiguous. The CDR3 is made up of 12 amino acids. Trimming shortened V by 6 bases and J by 8 bases, and 11 bases separated the two germline ends. Germline V gives CDR1 KGHSH, CDR2 LQKENI. The CDR3 bases are TGTGCCAGCTCTCAAGGGAACGATGAGCAGTTCTTC. Protein: CASSQGNDEQFF.

The rearrangement links TRBV19 to TRBJ1-1; D is perhaps TRBD1 (5 bases). Germline CDR1 reads LNHDA; CDR2 reads SQIVND (reference sequence). The CDR3 is 13 residues long. Trimming removed 7 bases from V and 0 bases from J, with 9 bases in between. In DNA, the CDR3 is TGTGCCAGTAACACCAGGGTGAACACTGAAGCTTTCTTT. Translating it yields CASNTRVNTEAFF.

The chain joins TRBV2 to TRBJ2-1; D possibly matches TRBD1 or TRBD2 (6 bases each). This CDR3 has 13 residues. Germline V lookup: CDR1 SNHLY, CDR2 FYNNEI. The V gene lost 7 bases and the J gene lost 8 bases, with 15 bases spanning the gap. As DNA, the CDR3 is TGTGCCAGCAAGGGGGGCCCTAAGGATGAGCAGTTCTTC. As protein: CASKGGPKDEQFF.

The rearrangement joins TRBV10-3 to TRBJ1-4; possibly TRBD1 for D (5 bases). The V end was cut by 10 bases, the J end by 8 bases, with 20 bases between. This CDR3 has 14 amino acids. Germline V gene data show CDR1 as ENHRY and CDR2 as SYGVKD. CDR3 nucleotide sequence: TGTGCCACGAGGCCGGAGGCGGGGGGGGAAAAACTGTTTTTT. Translated: CATRPEAGGEKLFF.

This chain uses TRBV7-2 with TRBJ1-1, with no clear D. Trimming cost V 7 bases and J 2 bases, with 11 bases left between them. CDR1 and CDR2 (germline): SGHTA, FQGNSA. The CDR3 sequence is 13 residues long. CDR3 bases: TGTGCCAGCACCCGAGAGATAAACACTGAAGCTTTCTTT. It encodes CASTREINTEAFF.

The J gene is TRBJ2-7, the V gene TRBV5-4, with TRBD2 matching 12 bases. CDR3 length: 20 residues. From germline, CDR1 is SGHNT and CDR2 YYREEE (reference sequence). Trimming took 4 bases from V and 0 from J; bases not matched to a gene: 17. CDR3 sequence reads: CASSPTPPGLAGHPSYEQYF. DNA of the CDR3: TGTGCCAGCAGCCCTACCCCACCGGGACTAGCGGGCCACCCCTCCTACGAGCAGTACTTC.

The V gene is TRBV6-5, the J gene TRBJ2-1; 7 positions agree with TRBD1. The CDR3 loop spans 14 amino acids. Germline values: CDR1 MNHEY, CDR2 SVGAGI. Unmatched junction bases numbered 8, after V lost 6 bases and J lost 6 bases. The DNA for the CDR3 is TGTGCCAGCAGAGGACAGGAGACATTCAATGAGCAGTTCTTC. Translation: CASRGQETFNEQFF.

This chain links TRBV4-3 with TRBJ1-5; 7 bases match TRBD1. V shed 2 bases and J 2 bases; nucleotides not matched to a gene: 12. Germline V CDR1 and CDR2: LGHNA, YSLEER. This CDR3 has 18 amino acids. This CDR3 is CASSQRFWDSVRNQPQHF. CDR3 DNA sequence: TGCGCCAGCAGCCAAAGATTCTGGGACAGTGTACGCAATCAGCCCCAGCATTTT.

The chain uses TRBV12-3 or TRBV12-4 and TRBJ1-2, with a weak D call TRBD1 (5 bases). This CDR3 has 13 residues. Trimming removed 6 bases from V and 2 bases from J, with 10 bases in between. CDR3 coding DNA: TGTGCCAGCAGGCTCGGGGCGAACTATGGCTACACCTTC. Amino acid sequence: CASRLGANYGYTF.